The 23 T cell receptor beta chains below all came from one sample that was sequenced in a study of OX40 agonist ivuxolimab in advanced cancers. TCRdb's copy holds only in-frame clones and misses some; the assay was immunoSEQ multiplex PCR. The sample lists about 76,000 clones, 75% to 90% occurring once. The sample consisted of CD4+ or CD8+ T cells sorted from blood, taken in a trial of the OX40 agonist ivuxolimab. All receptors derive from an adult with an advanced solid tumor such as melanoma, head and neck, liver or kidney cancer.

This chain joins TRBV10-3 and TRBJ1-2; a possible D gene is TRBD1 (5 bases). The CDR3 sequence is 13 residues long. The V gene lost 3 bases and the J gene lost 4 bases, with 9 bases spanning the gap. Germline V gene lookup returns CDR1 ENHRY and CDR2 SYGVKD. CDR3: CAISDQGPYGYTF. For the CDR3, the DNA is TGTGCCATCAGTGATCAGGGCCCCTATGGCTACACCTTC.

V gene TRBV9 combines with J gene TRBJ1-2; a weak D match, TRBD1 (5 bases). This CDR3 has 16 residues. The germline V and J ends were trimmed by 4 bases and 0 bases, with 16 bases remaining between them. Germline lookup yields CDR1 SGDLS and CDR2 YYNGEE. CDR3 protein: CASSPTVRQTNYGYTF. The CDR3 nucleotides are TGTGCCAGCAGCCCCACTGTCCGACAGACTAACTATGGCTACACCTTC.

The chain recombines TRBV11-2 with TRBJ2-5; tentative D call: TRBD1 (6 bases). The CDR3 has 18 residues. The V end was cut by 4 bases, the J end by 0 bases, with 21 bases between. Germline V gene data show CDR1 as SGHAT and CDR2 as FQNNGV. CDR3 DNA sequence: TGTGCCAGCAGCTACCCTAGGGGGACGGGGATTCACCAAGAGACCCAGTACTTC. Its protein product is CASSYPRGTGIHQETQYF.

J is TRBJ1-2 and V is TRBV5-1; D remains ambiguous. Between the trimmed V and J ends, which lost 0 bases and 1 base, there was a span of 7 bases. This CDR3 is 14 amino acids long. Per germline, CDR1 SGHRS and CDR2 YFSETQ. CDR3 sequence (DNA): TGCGCCAGCAGCTTGGAGGGCAATAACTATGGCTACACCTTC. This encodes CASSLEGNNYGYTF.

The gene calls are TRBV7-2 and TRBJ2-1; D unclear. Germline lookup yields CDR1 SGHTA and CDR2 FQGNSA. V gave up 5 bases and J gave up 8 bases, with 10 bases separating them. This CDR3 is 12 amino acids long. The CDR3 sequence is CASSPLGYEQFF. The CDR3 DNA reads as TGTGCCAGCAGCCCATTAGGATATGAGCAGTTCTTC.

This chain connects TRBV7-2 to TRBJ2-1; D may correspond to TRBD1 or TRBD2 (5 bases each). The germline V and J ends were trimmed by 5 bases and 8 bases, with 13 bases remaining between them. The CDR3 is 13 residues long. Germline V gene lookup returns CDR1 SGHTA and CDR2 FQGNSA. The CDR3 DNA reads TGTGCCAGCAGCCTCGACGGGACCTATGAGCAGTTCTTC. Translation: CASSLDGTYEQFF.

The rearrangement joins TRBV7-3 to TRBJ2-2; perhaps TRBD1 as D (5 bases). The V and J ends lost 1 base and 3 bases respectively, with 12 bases between them. This CDR3 is built from 16 residues. Germline V gene sequence: CDR1 SGHTA, CDR2 FQGTGA. CDR3 bases: TGTGCCAGCAGCTTAAATCAGGGTGGTGACACCGGGGAGCTGTTTTTT. The encoded protein is CASSLNQGGDTGELFF.

The chain uses TRBV7-3 and TRBJ1-1; 7 bases align to TRBD1. This CDR3 comprises 14 residues. Trimming took 3 bases from V and 2 from J; bases not matched to a gene: 3. CDR1 is SGHTA and CDR2 is FQGTGA in the germline V gene. CDR3 sequence: CASSLGQSNTEAFF. In DNA, the CDR3 is TGTGCCAGCAGCTTGGGACAGTCAAACACTGAAGCTTTCTTT.

The chain joins TRBV6-5 to TRBJ1-2; D gene uncertain. The CDR3 covers 16 residues. Trimming left V 1 base short and J 0 bases short, with 12 bases between. Germline CDR1 is MNHEY and CDR2 is SVGAGI. The CDR3 loop is CASSYLRRESNYGYTF. The CDR3 bases are TGTGCCAGCAGTTACTTGAGAAGAGAGTCTAACTATGGCTACACCTTC.

This clone has just a few counts. This sequence joins TRBV5-1 and TRBJ1-2; TRBD1 matches at 7 bases. Trimming cost V 4 bases and J 4 bases; bases outside gene matches: 10. The CDR3 loop spans 15 amino acids. Germline CDR1 and CDR2: SGHRS and YFSETQ. The CDR3 DNA reads as TGCGCCAGCAGCGTGGATCCCGGGACAGCCTATGGCTACACCTTC. Its translation: CASSVDPGTAYGYTF.

This clone was detected once. The rearrangement uses TRBV5-8 and TRBJ1-2; weak D call: TRBD1 (5 bases). The CDR3 is 13 amino acids. Germline values: CDR1 SGHTS, CDR2 YDEGEE. V was shortened by 4 bases and J by 1 base, with 8 bases between the two germline ends. The CDR3: CASSEGRNYGYTF. CDR3 in DNA: TGTGCCAGCAGCGAGGGGCGTAACTATGGCTACACCTTC. Based on the CDR3 plus reference TRBV5-8 and TRBJ1-2, the full variable domain is EAGVTQSPTHLIKTRGQQATLRCSPISGHTSVYWYQQALGLGLQFLLWYDEGEERNRGNFPPRFSGRQFPNYSSELNVNALELEDSALYLCASSEGRNYGYTFGSGTRLTVV.

The chain combines TRBV5-6 with TRBJ2-5, with 12 bases fitting TRBD2. Germline V CDR1 and CDR2: SGHDT, YYEEEE. This CDR3 region has 17 residues. V shed 4 bases and J 6 bases; nucleotides not matched to a gene: 13. The CDR3 sequence: CASSPLVLAGGPQTQYF. CDR3 DNA sequence: TGTGCCAGCAGCCCGCTAGTGCTAGCGGGAGGGCCCCAGACCCAGTACTTC.

The V and J genes are TRBV11-2 and TRBJ1-1; D ambiguous. From germline, CDR1 is SGHAT and CDR2 FQNNGV. CDR3 size: 13 residues. V lost 2 bases and J 1 base, leaving 5 bases between the germline ends. The CDR3 DNA is TGTGCCAGCAGCTTACATGCGAACACTGAAGCTTTCTTT. This translates into CASSLHANTEAFF.

V usage is TRBV4-2 and J usage is TRBJ2-1; 15 bases agree with TRBD2. The CDR3 sequence is 19 residues long. J was trimmed by 9 bases and V by 0 bases; bases with no gene match: 12. Germline lookup yields CDR1 LGHNA and CDR2 YNFKEQ. This CDR3 is CASSQDLPRTSGGAGEQFF. The CDR3 DNA reads TGTGCCAGCAGCCAAGATCTGCCTCGGACTAGCGGGGGGGCGGGTGAGCAGTTCTTC.

The V gene is TRBV6-1, the J gene TRBJ2-1, with 9 bases lining up with TRBD1. The V segment lost 5 bases and the J segment 7 bases; nucleotides outside the gene matches: 9. Germline V gene data show CDR1 as MNHNS and CDR2 as SASEGT. The CDR3 sequence is 15 residues long. The CDR3 region has the DNA TGTGCCAGCAGTAAGCCGGGACAGGGCGTTAATGAGCAGTTCTTC. Amino acids: CASSKPGQGVNEQFF.

This clone has a handful of counts. V is TRBV5-4 and J is TRBJ2-7; a weak D match, TRBD1 (6 bases). This CDR3 has 13 residues. From germline, CDR1 is SGHNT and CDR2 YYREEE (reference sequence). Trimming removed 4 bases from V and 0 bases from J, with 8 bases in between. The CDR3 sequence: CASSRDNSYEQYF. The CDR3 DNA is TGTGCCAGCAGCCGGGACAACTCCTACGAGCAGTACTTC.

The chain joins TRBV27 to TRBJ2-5; either TRBD1 or TRBD2 may supply D (6 bases each). The CDR3 has 15 amino acids. V shed 6 bases and J shed 2 bases, with 16 bases lying between them. CDR1 and CDR2 from the germline V gene are MNHEY and SMNVEV (reference sequence). For the CDR3, the DNA is TGTGCCAGCAGCCGGGGGCGAAGGGGGCAAGAGACCCAGTACTTC. Protein sequence: CASSRGRRGQETQYF.

CDR3 loop: CASSPGQGITDTQYF. The CDR3 nucleotides read TGTGCCAGCAGCCCTGGACAGGGGATAACAGATACGCAGTATTTT. This rearrangement joins TRBV5-4 to TRBJ2-3; 9 nucleotides line up with TRBD1. The CDR3 covers 15 residues. With V trimmed by 4 bases and J by 3 bases, 6 bases remained unmatched. Germline V CDR1 and CDR2: SGHNT, YYREEE (reference sequence).

The CDR3 loop is CASSLELGQGGDYGYTF. The CDR3 region has the DNA TGCGCCAGCAGCTTGGAGTTGGGACAGGGAGGCGACTATGGCTACACCTTC. The chain employs TRBV5-1 and TRBJ1-2; 9 nucleotides line up with TRBD1. CDR1 and CDR2 from the germline V gene are SGHRS and YFSETQ. CDR3 size: 17 residues. V lost 0 bases to trimming and J lost 3 bases; unmatched junction nucleotides: 9.

A few counts support this clone. The gene calls are TRBV28 and TRBJ1-2; D is perhaps TRBD1 (6 bases). Germline V lookup: CDR1 MDHEN, CDR2 SYDVKM. The CDR3 has 16 residues. V was shortened by 4 bases and J by 3 bases, with 18 bases between the two germline ends. The CDR3 protein is CASSSNGVGAYYGYTF. DNA for the CDR3: TGTGCCAGCAGTTCCAATGGTGTGGGGGCATACTATGGCTACACCTTC.

V gene TRBV5-6 combines with J gene TRBJ2-5; 13 nucleotides agree with TRBD2. The J call is uncertain, as TRBJ2-7 better fits the DNA end. CDR1 is SGHDT, CDR2 YYEEEE, per germline. The CDR3 loop spans 17 amino acids. This chain's CDR3 is CASSRTGTSGMNYEQYF. The CDR3, as DNA: TGTGCCAGCAGCAGAACCGGGACTAGCGGGATGAACTACGAGCAGTACTTC.

A few counts support this clone. The chain joins TRBV4-3 to TRBJ2-6; D not resolved. Deletions cut 0 bases from V and 1 base from J, with 16 bases between. Germline V gene sequence: CDR1 LGHNA, CDR2 YSLEER. This CDR3 region has 19 residues. Here the CDR3 reads CASSQDPKGRLSGANVLTF. CDR3 nucleotide sequence: TGCGCCAGCAGCCAAGACCCTAAAGGCCGGCTTTCTGGGGCCAACGTCCTGACTTTC.

The rearrangement uses TRBV29-1 and TRBJ1-1; TRBD1 is a possible D gene (5 bases). CDR3 size: 14 residues. Trimming stripped 6 bases from V and 0 bases from J, with 14 bases between. The germline V gene has CDR1 SQVTM and CDR2 ANQGSEA. The chain's CDR3 is CSVLLGPLNTEAFF. CDR3 sequence (DNA): TGCAGCGTGCTCTTGGGGCCCCTGAACACTGAAGCTTTCTTT.